These T cell receptor beta chains were read from a single sample in a study of T cells after somatic rescue of genetic block. This table comes from immunoSEQ multiplex PCR, and its TCRdb copy is limited to in-frame clones, with some not included. Counted here are 80,000 to 100,000 clones, 85% to 90% occurring once; the ten biggest clones make up more than 1.5%. The sample consisted of peripheral blood mononuclear cells (PBMCs). The origin of the receptors is a woman aged 18-30 years. The conserved cysteine and the conserved F or W are not part of the CDR3 here. D genes are given only for firm matches.

v_gene	j_gene	d_gene	CDR3aa
TRBV14	TRBJ2-1	NA	ASSQNRLVGEQF
TRBV11-2	TRBJ2-2	NA	ASSLGLTGELF
TRBV6-6	TRBJ1-2	NA	ASSWGHSGPFPGYT
TRBV6-6	TRBJ1-5	TRBD1	ASSYGTGKEPQH
TRBV30	TRBJ1-1	NA	AWRLWGPRATEAF
TRBV2	TRBJ2-1	NA	ASKGSVAYNEQF
TRBV4-3	TRBJ2-1	NA	ASSQDRHPGTRSGRNEQF
TRBV30	TRBJ1-3	NA	AWTPTSLAYGNTIY
TRBV19	TRBJ2-7	TRBD1	ASRGTGGTYEQY
TRBV27	TRBJ1-4	TRBD1	ASSHILITSGTGDEKLF
TRBV2	TRBJ2-3	NA	ASSFFEARGGDTQY
TRBV11-3	TRBJ1-3	NA	ASSFSSGNTIY
TRBV11-3	TRBJ2-2	TRBD2	ASSSGTSGTGELF
TRBV5-1	TRBJ1-1	NA	ASSAPPGRLNTEAF
TRBV19	TRBJ2-7	NA	ASSIMASSIPY
TRBV30	TRBJ2-7	NA	AWSVGLPRSYEQY
TRBV28	TRBJ1-3	NA	ASSFPGNTIY
TRBV18	TRBJ2-3	TRBD2	ASSPLLAGEEESTDTQY
TRBV11-2	TRBJ2-7	TRBD1	ASSLDPRTGGNLYEQY
TRBV6-1	TRBJ1-1	NA	ASSEAGLNTEAF
TRBV5-6	TRBJ1-1	TRBD1	ASSLLRGLGEAF
TRBV19	TRBJ2-7	TRBD2	ASSFTLADYEQY
TRBV6-6	TRBJ1-4	TRBD1	ASSQPGTGDEKLF
TRBV15	TRBJ2-3	TRBD2	ATSRQKGREGQDTQY
TRBV18	TRBJ1-1	TRBD1	ASSRQGTEAF
TRBV7-2	TRBJ2-3	NA	ASSFLTTQTDTQY
TRBV28	TRBJ2-5	TRBD2	ASSLGGNWAETQY
TRBV28	TRBJ2-5	NA	ASSRIGGGIETQY
TRBV6-1	TRBJ1-5	NA	ASSEGGGLQPQH
TRBV2	TRBJ1-1	NA	ASGRLNTEAF
TRBV9	TRBJ2-7	NA	ASSVMSIAYEQY
TRBV7-9	TRBJ2-1	NA	ASSPLTGTPTYNEQF
TRBV5-6	TRBJ1-3	NA	ASSLGRTAGNTIY
TRBV6-4	TRBJ1-4	NA	ASSDRMGKLF
TRBV11-2	TRBJ2-3	NA	ASSLVGAGRGADTQY
TRBV11-2	TRBJ1-6	NA	ASSLGTANNSPLH
TRBV15	TRBJ2-7	TRBD1	ATSSEQGFSYEQY
TRBV14	TRBJ2-7	NA	ASTLAGSYEQY
TRBV4-1	TRBJ1-5	NA	ASSQLGGNSNQPQH
TRBV5-1	TRBJ2-2	NA	ASSLDLLSNTGELF
TRBV6-5	TRBJ1-1	TRBD1	ASSFAGTGSTEAF
TRBV10-1	TRBJ2-7	NA	ASSAGGWGSYEQY
TRBV7-9	TRBJ2-3	NA	ASSTFQGTDTQY
TRBV7-8	TRBJ2-7	NA	ASSLGDFSYEQY
TRBV5-4	TRBJ1-1	NA	ASSPIRGTEAF
TRBV19	TRBJ2-1	TRBD1	ASSIDRLTGGRDEQF
TRBV7-9	TRBJ1-1	NA	ASTIENTEAF
TRBV27	TRBJ2-5	TRBD2	ASSPGLAGGETQY
TRBV29-1	TRBJ1-3	NA	SVGVGNTIY